These 10 T cell receptor beta chains originate from one sample sequenced in a study of blood T cell repertoires in COVID-19. Method: immunoSEQ multiplex PCR; TCRdb's copy keeps in-frame clones and lacks some. The table lists 150,000 to 200,000 clones, 82% of them singletons. The sample consisted of peripheral blood. These receptors all stem from a woman aged 70-85 years with acute or convalescent COVID-19.

This clone was found a few times. This chain connects TRBV30 to TRBJ2-2, with 7 bases fitting TRBD1. Germline V gene lookup returns CDR1 GTSNPN and CDR2 SVGIG (reference sequence). Trimming cost V 2 bases and J 4 bases; bases outside gene matches: 4. This CDR3 comprises 14 residues. For the CDR3, the DNA is TGTGCCTGGAGTCAGACAGGGATCACCGGGGAGCTGTTTTTT. This gives the protein CAWSQTGITGELFF. Combining the CDR3 with reference TRBV30 and TRBJ2-2 gives the whole variable domain SQTIHQWPATLVQPVGSPLSLECTVEGTSNPNLYWYRQAAGRGLQLLFYSVGIGQISSEVPQNLSASRPQDRQFILSSKKLLLSDSGFYLCAWSQTGITGELFFGEGSRLTVL.

The rearrangement joins TRBV11-3 to TRBJ2-1; possibly TRBD1 for D (6 bases). Germline assignment: CDR1 SGHNT and CDR2 YENEEA. CDR3 size: 13 residues. Trimming shortened V by 5 bases and J by 5 bases, and 10 bases separated the two germline ends. CDR3 sequence: CASSQGPNNEQFF. DNA for the CDR3: TGTGCCAGCAGCCAGGGGCCTAACAATGAGCAGTTCTTC.

The rearrangement uses TRBV10-3 and TRBJ1-1, with 7 nucleotides matching TRBD1. V lost 0 bases to trimming and J lost 2 bases; unmatched junction nucleotides: 3. Per the germline V gene, CDR1 is ENHRY and CDR2 is SYGVKD. This CDR3 contains 15 residues. CDR3 DNA: TGTGCCATCAGTGAGTCGGGACAGTCAAACACTGAAGCTTTCTTT. It codes for CAISESGQSNTEAFF.

This sequence joins TRBV28 and TRBJ2-7, with no clear D. V was trimmed by 1 base and J by 5 bases, leaving 12 bases between them. Germline CDR1 is MDHEN and CDR2 is SYDVKM. The CDR3 spans 14 residues. CDR3 in amino acids: CASSLLPGSNEQYF. The CDR3 nucleotides are TGTGCCAGCAGTTTATTGCCAGGCAGCAACGAGCAGTACTTC.

This clone was observed a few times. The genes are TRBV7-2 and TRBJ1-2; no clear D. The germline V gene has CDR1 SGHTA and CDR2 FQGNSA. There are 16 residues in the CDR3. V dropped 0 bases and J dropped 3 bases, with 14 bases sitting between them. The CDR3 spells CASSLAGLKAYYGYTF. In DNA form, the CDR3 reads TGTGCCAGCAGCTTAGCCGGACTGAAGGCCTACTATGGCTACACCTTC.

The rearrangement joins TRBV3-1 (or the pseudogene TRBV3-2) to TRBJ1-1; 9 nucleotides align to TRBD1. The CDR3 is 15 residues long. J was trimmed by 10 bases and V by 0 bases; bases with no gene match: 9. CDR1 is LGHDT and CDR2 is YNNKEL in the germline V gene (reference sequence). The CDR3 sequence is CASSQEKEQGAPAFF. DNA for the CDR3: TGTGCCAGCAGCCAAGAGAAAGAACAGGGGGCCCCAGCTTTCTTT.

This clone has only a few counts. The chain uses TRBV2 and TRBJ2-7; 8 bases are shared with TRBD2. The trim removed 6 bases at V and 5 bases at J, leaving 6 bases unmatched. CDR1 is SNHLY, CDR2 FYNNEI, per germline. This CDR3 has 13 residues. The CDR3 sequence is CASRAGTSNEQYF. DNA for the CDR3: TGTGCCAGCAGAGCCGGGACTAGTAACGAGCAGTACTTC.

The chain couples TRBV6-6 to TRBJ2-2; 11 nucleotides match TRBD1. Unmatched junction bases numbered 10, after V lost 6 bases and J lost 7 bases. The CDR3 loop spans 16 amino acids. Germline V gene lookup returns CDR1 MNHNY and CDR2 SVGAGI (reference sequence). Written as DNA, the CDR3 is TGTGCCAGCAGCCCCTCGGGACAGGGGGTGTTCGGGGAGCTGTTTTTT. It encodes CASSPSGQGVFGELFF.

The V and J genes are TRBV7-3 and TRBJ2-5; 12 nucleotides match TRBD1. The CDR3 consists of 17 residues. Trimming cost V 5 bases and J 5 bases; bases outside gene matches: 12. CDR1 SGHTA and CDR2 FQGTGA come from the germline V gene. The CDR3 reads CASSPLTGTGGLETQYF. DNA for the CDR3: TGTGCCAGCAGCCCACTGACGGGGACAGGGGGCTTGGAGACCCAGTACTTC. Supplemented by reference TRBV7-3 and TRBJ2-5, the full variable domain reads GAGVSQTPSNKVTEKGKYVELRCDPISGHTALYWYRQSLGQGPEFLIYFQGTGAADDSGLPNDRFFAVRPEGSVSTLKIQRTERGDSAVYLCASSPLTGTGGLETQYFGPGTRLLVL.

The chain carries TRBV5-1 and TRBJ2-3; 10 bases fit TRBD2. Per the germline V gene, CDR1 is SGHRS and CDR2 is YFSETQ. This CDR3 is 16 amino acids long. Losses at the gene ends were 1 base for V and 1 base for J; bases not matched to a gene: 3. The CDR3 loop reads CASSLNLAGGTDTQYF. The CDR3 bases are TGCGCCAGCAGCTTGAATCTAGCGGGGGGCACAGATACGCAGTATTTT.